This T cell receptor (beta chain) originates from a study of T cells after yellow fever vaccination. This CDR3 is built from 14 residues. Trimming removed 5 bases from V and 2 bases from J, with 12 bases in between. TCRdb reprocessed the 5' RACE reads via MiXCR and lists one record per CDR3 protein. The table lists more than 45,000 distinct CDR3 sequences, about 5.2% of them singletons. This clonotype was seen only a few times. Sequencing used PBMCs, either bulk or a sorted T-cell subset (CD4+, CD8+, memory, or dextramer-sorted; not recorded which), obtained on the day of the yellow fever booster vaccination. The chain couples TRBV12-3 or TRBV12-4 to TRBJ1-1; the D is unclear. This TCR was sampled from a man between 18 and 35 years old who received the YFV17D yellow fever vaccine. CDR3: CASSPNDGNTEAFF. The CDR3, as DNA: TGTGCCAGCAGTCCGAACGACGGAAACACTGAAGCTTTCTTT.